One and the same sample provided the 9 T cell receptor beta chains below, sequenced in a study of control samples from healthy donors and cancer patients (dated by TCRdb to the early 2020s). The library was built by means of the immunoSEQ multiplex PCR assay. Imported from immuneACCESS, the table was reduced by TCRdb to in-frame sequences with V and J called. These copies leave out some clones; in studies compared against another copy, an unresolved V gene accounts for under half, and the cause of the remainder is not known. The sample table records around 170,000 clones; almost 90% of these occur just once. The top ten clonotypes cover over 1.1% of the sample. The sequenced sample was blood. These receptors all come from a woman aged 50 to 65 in good health.

This chain joins TRBV10-3 and TRBJ2-3, with 7 bases identical to TRBD2. The J segment lost 2 bases and the V segment lost 6 bases, leaving 8 bases of the junction unmatched. The CDR3 is made up of 15 amino acids. Germline CDR1 and CDR2: ENHRY and SYGVKD. DNA for the CDR3: TGTGCCATCAGCCCTGCTAGCGGACTCACAGATACGCAGTATTTT. Its protein product is CAISPASGLTDTQYF.

This CDR3 is CASSQAQAQRRAEAFF. The CDR3 DNA is TGCGCCAGCAGCCAAGCTCAGGCCCAGCGGCGGGCTGAAGCTTTCTTT. V and J are TRBV4-1 and TRBJ1-1; D remains ambiguous. There are 16 residues in the CDR3. Germline-derived CDR1 and CDR2 are MGHRA and YSYEKL. V shed 1 base and J shed 6 bases, with 18 bases lying between them.

This chain joins TRBV27 and TRBJ2-7; D remains ambiguous. The CDR3 is 13 residues long. The V and J ends lost 1 base and 6 bases respectively, with 10 bases between them. The germline V gene has CDR1 MNHEY and CDR2 SMNVEV (reference sequence). DNA of the CDR3: TGTGCCAGCAGTTTATACCCATTGGGCGAGCAGTACTTC. Its protein product is CASSLYPLGEQYF.

This clone was recorded a few times. The V call is TRBV9, the J call TRBJ2-3, with TRBD2 matching 10 bases. In germline, CDR1 is SGDLS, CDR2 YYNGEE. The CDR3 is 15 residues long. With V trimmed by 4 bases and J by 1 base, 3 bases remained unmatched. The CDR3 reads CASSLGTSGTDTQYF. Here the CDR3 DNA reads TGTGCCAGCAGCCTTGGGACTAGCGGCACAGATACGCAGTATTTT.

This clone appeared a few times. The chain uses TRBV3-1 (or the pseudogene TRBV3-2) and TRBJ1-2; possible D gene TRBD1, 6 bases. The V gene lost 0 bases and the J gene lost 7 bases, with 9 bases spanning the gap. Per germline, CDR1 LGHDT and CDR2 YNNKEL (reference sequence). The length of the CDR3 is 13 residues. CDR3 DNA: TGTGCCAGCAGCCAAGAGGGGGGCTTTGGCTACACCTTC. Protein product: CASSQEGGFGYTF.

The chain couples TRBV5-1 to TRBJ2-7; unclear D gene. The CDR3 runs 14 residues. Trimming left V 0 bases short and J 6 bases short, with 13 bases between. Germline V gene sequence: CDR1 SGHRS, CDR2 YFSETQ. CDR3 sequence: CASSLDPSTPEQYF. The DNA of the CDR3 is TGCGCCAGCAGCTTGGACCCCTCTACCCCCGAGCAGTACTTC.

The chain is built from TRBV30 and TRBJ1-5, with D tentatively TRBD1 (5 bases). Trimming stripped 2 bases from V and 7 bases from J, with 12 bases between. The CDR3 covers 13 residues. Germline assignment: CDR1 GTSNPN and CDR2 SVGIG (reference sequence). The CDR3 DNA is TGTGCCTGGAGTCCCCGGGACGTCCAGCCCCAGCATTTT. Encoded protein: CAWSPRDVQPQHF.

This rearrangement joins TRBV3-1 (or the pseudogene TRBV3-2) to TRBJ2-1, with 7 nucleotides matching TRBD2. CDR1 and CDR2 from the germline V gene are LGHDT and YNNKEL (reference sequence). The trim removed 1 base at V and 10 bases at J, leaving 10 bases unmatched. The length of the CDR3 is 15 residues. CDR3 protein: CASSQALAGWGEQFF. The CDR3 DNA reads TGTGCCAGCAGCCAAGCCTTAGCGGGTTGGGGAGAGCAGTTCTTC.

The V gene is TRBV20-1, the J gene TRBJ1-5; 11 nucleotides line up with TRBD1. Trimming took 3 bases from V and 4 from J; bases not matched to a gene: 8. Germline lookup yields CDR1 DFQATT and CDR2 SNEGSKA (reference sequence). The CDR3 covers 16 residues. The CDR3 bases are TGCAGTGCTAGTAATCCCCGGGACAGGGGGAATCAGCCCCAGCATTTT. Its translation is CSASNPRDRGNQPQHF.